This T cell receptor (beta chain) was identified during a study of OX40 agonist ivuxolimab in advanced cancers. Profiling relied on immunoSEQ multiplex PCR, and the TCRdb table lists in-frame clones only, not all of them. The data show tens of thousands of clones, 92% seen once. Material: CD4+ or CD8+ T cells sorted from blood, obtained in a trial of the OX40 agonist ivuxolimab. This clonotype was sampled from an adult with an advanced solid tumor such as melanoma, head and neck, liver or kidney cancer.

CDR3 in DNA: TGTGCCAGCAGCTTGGGGAGGAATGGCTACACCTTC. As protein: CASSLGRNGYTF. The chain has TRBV13 and TRBJ1-2; D unresolved. Germline V CDR1 and CDR2: PRHDT, FYEKMQ (reference sequence). There are 12 residues in the CDR3. V was pared by 3 bases and J by 6 bases, with 8 bases between.